Described below is a single T cell receptor beta chain sequence and its context. No antigen is known for it. The junction had 3 bases not matched to a gene; V was cut back by 4 bases and J by 3 bases. Germline loops: CDR1 SGHNT, CDR2 YYREEE (reference sequence). This CDR3 is built from 14 residues. These data are taken from a study of radiotherapy plus CTLA-4 blockade in lung cancer. Overall study: Disease control was achieved by around 33% of patients, and objective responses by 18%. Study results and caveats: Tumor-origin TCR clones grew in blood after radiotherapy plus ipilimumab. Early blood T cell clone dynamics, with interferon-beta, were reported to best predict response.

Lung cancer patients with chemo-refractory metastatic non-small-cell disease were given focal radiation plus CTLA-4 blockade with ipilimumab. Measured with immunoSEQ multiplex PCR; TCRdb has only the in-frame clones, and not every one. Of tens of thousands of clones detected, roughly 87% appear once; the ten largest clones hold less than 45%. The rearrangement uses TRBV5-4 and TRBJ1-4, with TRBD1 matching 7 bases. The receptor's source is a human donor with non-small cell lung cancer that progressed on radiotherapy plus ipilimumab. This specimen consisted of peripheral blood, obtained from a patient treated with radiotherapy plus ipilimumab. CDR3 nucleotide sequence: TGTGCCAGCAGCCCCGGGACAGCTAATGAAAAACTGTTTTTT. It yields the protein CASSPGTANEKLFF.